Shown below are 24 T cell receptor beta chains from a single sample sequenced in a study of persistence of HIV-infected CD4 T cells (TCRdb year 2020). The sample's treatment or condition label, in plain terms: suppressive antiretroviral therapy. A pool of overlapping HIV-1 Gag 15-mer peptides, at 0.75 to 1 ug per peptide per mL, was used to stimulate the cells. Responding CD4+ T cells were sorted by upregulation of both CD40 ligand and CD69. TCRbeta repertoires were sequenced from genomic DNA with the immunoSEQ hsTCRB assay version 4 in survey mode. TCRdb holds this immuneACCESS table with in-frame rearrangements only. Some clones are missing; in checked studies, unresolved V genes explain under half, and the rest has no known cause. For this sample there are some 13,000 clones; 66% appear just once. The ten largest clones add up to less than 9% of the sample. The antigens for these receptors are not known.

This sample comprised CD4+ T cells sorted from PBMCs after approximately 19-hour stimulation, obtained from a patient who received antiretroviral therapy. Explained via the paper, the cell subset or site label denotes: CD40L+CD69+ CD4 T cells responding to HIV-1 Gag peptides. The receptor source for this set is an adult man with HIV who was CMV-seropositive.

The genes are TRBV3-1 (or the pseudogene TRBV3-2) and TRBJ1-1; D call uncertain. This CDR3 is 12 amino acids long. Trimming stripped 6 bases from V and 4 bases from J, with 9 bases between. From germline, CDR1 is LGHDT and CDR2 YNNKEL (reference sequence). The CDR3 spells CASSKQPTEAFF. Written as DNA, the CDR3 is TGTGCCAGCAGTAAACAGCCCACTGAAGCTTTCTTT.

This clone has a handful of counts. The gene calls are TRBV6-6 and TRBJ1-6; D may be TRBD1 (6 bases). The CDR3 runs 14 residues. Trimming left V 5 bases short and J 8 bases short, with 13 bases between. Germline CDR1 reads MNHNY; CDR2 reads SVGAGI (reference sequence). CDR3 region: CASSVGQKDSPLHF. The CDR3 DNA is TGTGCCAGCAGTGTCGGACAGAAGGATTCACCCCTCCACTTT.

The V and J genes are TRBV7-2 and TRBJ2-2; 7 nucleotides align to TRBD1. The CDR3 extends over 15 amino acids. From germline, CDR1 is SGHTA and CDR2 FQGNSA. V was pared by 3 bases and J by 4 bases, with 5 bases of the junction left unmatched. CDR3 coding DNA: TGTGCCAGCAGCTTCAGGGGGATACGCACCGGGGAGCTGTTTTTT. Protein sequence: CASSFRGIRTGELFF.

J is TRBJ1-6 and V is TRBV19, with unresolved D. V gave up 5 bases and J gave up 4 bases, with 12 bases separating them. Germline values: CDR1 LNHDA, CDR2 SQIVND (reference sequence). The CDR3 runs to 15 residues. The CDR3 is CASSYAQSYNSPLHF. The CDR3 DNA sequence: TGTGCCAGTAGTTACGCCCAGAGTTATAATTCACCCCTCCACTTT. Using reference TRBV19 and TRBJ1-6 for the parts outside the CDR3, the full variable domain is DGGITQSPKYLFRKEGQNVTLSCEQNLNHDAMYWYRQDPGQGLRLIYYSQIVNDFQKGDIAEGYSVSREKKESFPLTVTSAQKNPTAFYLCASSYAQSYNSPLHFGNGTRLTVT.

The chain carries TRBV18 and TRBJ1-1, with D possibly TRBD1 on 6 matching bases. This CDR3 comprises 16 residues. CDR1 is KGHSH and CDR2 is LQKENI in the germline V gene. Trimming shortened V by 2 bases and J by 5 bases, and 18 bases separated the two germline ends. The chain's CDR3 is CASSPVRLAGVTEAFF. Written as DNA, the CDR3 is TGTGCCAGCTCACCAGTCCGCCTGGCAGGGGTTACTGAAGCTTTCTTT.

This chain links TRBV19 with TRBJ1-1; D gene unclear. Germline V gene data show CDR1 as LNHDA and CDR2 as SQIVND (reference sequence). This CDR3 spans 14 amino acids. V was pared by 3 bases and J by 3 bases, with 11 bases between. The CDR3 bases are TGTGCCAGTAGTATTAGGATTTTGGACACTGAAGCTTTCTTT. Encoded protein: CASSIRILDTEAFF. Supplemented by reference TRBV19 and TRBJ1-1, the full variable domain reads DGGITQSPKYLFRKEGQNVTLSCEQNLNHDAMYWYRQDPGQGLRLIYYSQIVNDFQKGDIAEGYSVSREKKESFPLTVTSAQKNPTAFYLCASSIRILDTEAFFGQGTRLTVV.

The chain couples TRBV30 to TRBJ1-1; TRBD1 aligns across 9 bases. Unmatched junction bases numbered 7, after V lost 4 bases and J lost 4 bases. CDR3 length equals 14 residues. Looked up from germline, CDR1 is GTSNPN and CDR2 is SVGIG (reference sequence). The CDR3 sequence is CAWKFPGQGTEAFF. The DNA of the CDR3 is TGTGCCTGGAAATTCCCGGGACAGGGCACTGAAGCTTTCTTT.

This rearrangement joins TRBV7-2 to TRBJ2-6; D call uncertain. With 6 bases removed from V and 1 base from J, the gap between germline ends came to 7 bases. The CDR3 length is 14 residues. The V gene's germline CDR1 is SGHTA and CDR2 FQGNSA. This CDR3 reads CASRAASGANVLTF. The CDR3 DNA reads TGTGCCAGCAGGGCCGCTTCTGGGGCCAACGTCCTGACTTTC.

This rearrangement joins TRBV27 to TRBJ2-3, with TRBD2 matching 10 bases. This CDR3 has 17 amino acids. The J segment lost 1 base and the V segment lost 4 bases, leaving 8 bases of the junction unmatched. CDR1 MNHEY and CDR2 SMNVEV come from the germline V gene (reference sequence). Written as DNA, the CDR3 is TGTGCCAGCAGTTATAGGCTGGGGACTAGCGGCACAGATACGCAGTATTTT. Residues: CASSYRLGTSGTDTQYF.

The J gene is TRBJ1-6, the V gene TRBV18; 9 bases map to TRBD1. Germline V gene lookup returns CDR1 KGHSH and CDR2 LQKENI. V shed 4 bases and J 7 bases; nucleotides not matched to a gene: 5. This CDR3 is 15 amino acids long. The CDR3 DNA is TGTGCCAGCTCACGAGGGGACAGGGACAATTCACCCCTCCACTTT. As protein: CASSRGDRDNSPLHF.

This clone has just one count. The chain uses TRBV6-6 and TRBJ2-1; 9 bases map to TRBD2. CDR1 and CDR2 from the germline V gene are MNHNY and SVGAGI (reference sequence). The CDR3 is 15 residues long. J gave up 7 bases and V 2 bases, and 6 bases lay outside the gene matches. The CDR3 bases are TGTGCCAGCAGTTACGGCGGGGGGGCGTGGAATGAGCAGTTCTTC. Its protein is CASSYGGGAWNEQFF.

This clone is medium-sized. The chain joins TRBV5-1 to TRBJ2-5; D may match TRBD1 or TRBD2 (6 bases each). Germline V lookup: CDR1 SGHRS, CDR2 YFSETQ. This CDR3 comprises 14 residues. Trimming pared 0 bases from V and 4 bases from J, leaving 10 bases between. This chain's CDR3 is CASSLGRGGETQYF. Here the CDR3 DNA reads TGCGCCAGCAGCTTGGGCAGGGGAGGAGAGACCCAGTACTTC.

The rearrangement joins TRBV6-2 or TRBV6-3 to TRBJ1-5; 7 bases map to TRBD1. Germline V gene lookup returns CDR1 MNHEY and CDR2 SVGEGT. The junction had 12 bases not matched to a gene; V was cut back by 6 bases and J by 4 bases. The CDR3 has 16 residues. The CDR3 spells CASSPFSSTGNQPQHF. The CDR3 nucleotides are TGTGCCAGCAGCCCTTTTTCCTCGACAGGGAATCAGCCCCAGCATTTT.

This chain joins TRBV4-1 and TRBJ2-6, with 10 bases that match TRBD1. CDR1 and CDR2 (germline): MGHRA, YSYEKL. The CDR3 has 17 amino acids. V lost 4 bases and J lost 0; bases outside the gene matches: 3. CDR3 in DNA: TGCGCCAGCAGCCCGACAGGGGGCGCCTCTGGGGCCAACGTCCTGACTTTC. Residues: CASSPTGGASGANVLTF.

The rearrangement joins TRBV19 to TRBJ2-1; 8 bases match TRBD2. The CDR3 runs 14 residues. Germline trimming cut 9 bases from V and 4 bases from J; bases unmatched to any gene: 8. Germline CDR1 LNHDA, CDR2 SQIVND (reference sequence). CDR3 DNA sequence: TGTGCCAGCCGGGGGGGCTCGGCGTACAATGAGCAGTTCTTC. Protein sequence: CASRGGSAYNEQFF.

Only one count was recorded for this clone. This chain joins TRBV7-8 and TRBJ1-6, with D perhaps matching TRBD1 (5 bases). V lost 7 bases and J lost 6, with 10 bases in between. CDR3 length: 13 amino acids. Germline CDR1 SGHVS, CDR2 FQNEAQ. CDR3 in DNA: TGTGCCAGCAAACAGGTGGTTAATTCACCCCTCCACTTT. Its translation is CASKQVVNSPLHF.

V is TRBV14 and J is TRBJ2-5, with 10 nucleotides matching TRBD2. The CDR3 extends over 16 amino acids. V shed 4 bases, J shed 4 bases, and the junction held 9 bases outside the gene matches. Germline lookup yields CDR1 SGHDN and CDR2 FVKESK. The CDR3 region has the DNA TGTGCCAGCAGCCCGTCCTCGAGCGGGAGGGGAGAGACCCAGTACTTC. It translates to CASSPSSSGRGETQYF. Supplemented by reference TRBV14 and TRBJ2-5, the full variable domain reads EAGVTQFPSHSVIEKGQTVTLRCDPISGHDNLYWYRRVMGKEIKFLLHFVKESKQDESGMPNNRFLAERTGGTYSTLKVQPAELEDSGVYFCASSPSSSGRGETQYFGPGTRLLVL.

The chain joins TRBV5-4 to TRBJ2-1; a weak D match, TRBD2 (6 bases). Germline values: CDR1 SGHNT, CDR2 YYREEE (reference sequence). The CDR3 sequence is 16 residues long. V lost 0 bases and J lost 5, with 15 bases in between. CDR3 sequence: CASSLAHSGGDNEQFF. CDR3 coding DNA: TGTGCCAGCAGCTTGGCTCATAGCGGAGGGGACAATGAGCAGTTCTTC.

The table lists this clone with a few counts. This chain uses TRBV4-1 with TRBJ2-5; D unclear. CDR3 length: 14 amino acids. Trimming took off 1 base at V and 5 bases at J, with 11 bases between the two ends. Germline CDR1 reads MGHRA; CDR2 reads YSYEKL. The CDR3 protein is CASSQGEGRETQYF. The CDR3, as DNA: TGCGCCAGCAGCCAAGGAGAAGGACGGGAGACCCAGTACTTC.

The V call is TRBV7-2, the J call TRBJ1-5; no reliable D call. V dropped 1 base and J dropped 9 bases, with 16 bases sitting between them. Germline V gene lookup returns CDR1 SGHTA and CDR2 FQGNSA. The CDR3 consists of 15 residues. The CDR3 is CASSLDWSSRTPQHF. The CDR3 DNA follows: TGTGCCAGCAGCTTAGATTGGTCAAGTCGGACGCCCCAGCATTTT.

The rearrangement joins TRBV10-1 to TRBJ2-5; D is unclear. Trimming left V 4 bases short and J 4 bases short, with 13 bases between. The CDR3 loop spans 14 amino acids. Germline V CDR1 and CDR2: WNHNN, SYGVQD (reference sequence). This CDR3 is CASSGLPPGETQYF. Written as DNA, the CDR3 is TGCGCCAGCAGTGGACTTCCCCCGGGAGAGACCCAGTACTTC.

The genes are TRBV6-5 and TRBJ1-1; D unclear. CDR3 length: 11 amino acids. CDR1 is MNHEY and CDR2 is SVGAGI in the germline V gene. V was shortened by 6 bases and J by 0 bases, with 2 bases between the two germline ends. The CDR3 DNA reads as TGTGCCAGCAGCATGAACACTGAAGCTTTCTTT. Its protein product is CASSMNTEAFF.

This sequence joins TRBV12-3 or TRBV12-4 and TRBJ1-2, with unresolved D. The CDR3 has 13 amino acids. Between the trimmed V and J ends, which lost 6 bases and 4 bases, there was a span of 12 bases. CDR3: CASSPEGTYGYTF. CDR3 DNA sequence: TGTGCCAGCAGCCCCGAAGGAACCTATGGCTACACCTTC.

This clone is medium-sized in the sample. The CDR3 nucleotides are TGTGCCTGGAGTAAGTATGAGGGACGCGAGCAGTACTTC. Protein sequence: CAWSKYEGREQYF. The chain links TRBV30 to TRBJ2-7; TRBD1 or TRBD2 may be the D gene (5 bases each). The CDR3 runs to 13 residues. With 2 bases removed from V and 6 bases from J, the gap between germline ends came to 14 bases. The V gene's germline CDR1 is GTSNPN and CDR2 SVGIG (reference sequence).